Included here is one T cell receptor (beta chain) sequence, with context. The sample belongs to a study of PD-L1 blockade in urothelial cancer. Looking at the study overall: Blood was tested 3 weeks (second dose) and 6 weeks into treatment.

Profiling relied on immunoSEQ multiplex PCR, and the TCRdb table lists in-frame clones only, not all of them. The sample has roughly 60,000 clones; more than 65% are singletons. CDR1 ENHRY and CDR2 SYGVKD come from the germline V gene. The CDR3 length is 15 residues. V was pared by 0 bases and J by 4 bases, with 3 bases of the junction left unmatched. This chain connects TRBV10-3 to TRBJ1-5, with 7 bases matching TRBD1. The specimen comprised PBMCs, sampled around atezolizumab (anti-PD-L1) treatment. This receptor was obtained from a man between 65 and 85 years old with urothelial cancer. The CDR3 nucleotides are TGTGCCATCAGTGAGTCAGGACAGGCTAATCAGCCCCAGCATTTT. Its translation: CAISESGQANQPQHF.